These 28 T cell receptor beta chains originate from one sample sequenced in a study of blood T cell repertoires in COVID-19. Assay used: immunoSEQ multiplex PCR; TCRdb lists only in-frame clones, some missing. The data hold about 200,000 clones, with more than 75% observed a single time. The sample comprised peripheral blood. These receptors were taken from a man in his 60s who had recovered from COVID-19.

This CDR3 reads CSASDKTGHEKLFF. The CDR3 DNA is TGCAGTGCTAGTGACAAGACAGGTCATGAAAAACTGTTTTTT. The chain has TRBV20-1 and TRBJ1-4; D possibly corresponds to TRBD1 (6 bases). From germline, CDR1 is DFQATT and CDR2 SNEGSKA (reference sequence). CDR3 length: 14 residues. Trimming took off 3 bases at V and 6 bases at J, with 14 bases between the two ends.

V is TRBV12-3 or TRBV12-4 and J is TRBJ1-2; the D is unclear. Trimming left V 5 bases short and J 5 bases short, with 12 bases between. This CDR3 spans 13 amino acids. CDR3 nucleotides: TGTGCCAGCAGTCCATCAACAGAGTATGGCTACACCTTC. It specifies CASSPSTEYGYTF.

The chain is built from TRBV13 and TRBJ2-7, with 12 bases identical to TRBD2. The CDR3 loop spans 18 amino acids. The V gene end was trimmed by 3 bases and the J gene end by 4 bases; junction bases not matched to a gene: 13. The germline V gene has CDR1 PRHDT and CDR2 FYEKMQ (reference sequence). CDR3 coding DNA: TGTGCCAGCAGCTTCGGGCTAGCGGGGGGGGCTGAACAGTACGAGCAGTACTTC. Its protein is CASSFGLAGGAEQYEQYF.

The rearrangement joins TRBV5-1 to TRBJ2-3; TRBD2 might be the D (6 bases). CDR3 length equals 15 residues. V was cut by 1 base and J by 1 base, with 10 bases left in between. Germline V gene lookup returns CDR1 SGHRS and CDR2 YFSETQ. CDR3 loop: CASSLRGTRTDTQYF. CDR3 sequence (DNA): TGCGCCAGCAGCTTGCGGGGGACCCGCACAGATACGCAGTATTTT.

The genes are TRBV2 and TRBJ1-1, with no clear D. Germline CDR1 is SNHLY and CDR2 is FYNNEI. V shed 3 bases and J shed 4 bases, with 12 bases lying between them. The CDR3 is 14 residues long. In DNA form, the CDR3 reads TGTGCCAGCAGTGATACGGGTCGAGTCACTGAAGCTTTCTTT. It codes for CASSDTGRVTEAFF. The entire variable domain, with the rest obtained from reference TRBV2 and TRBJ1-1, is as follows: EPEVTQTPSHQVTQMGQEVILRCVPISNHLYFYWYRQILGQKVEFLVSFYNNEISEKSEIFDDQFSVERPDGSNFTLKIRSTKLEDSAMYFCASSDTGRVTEAFFGQGTRLTVV.

The rearrangement links TRBV7-8 to TRBJ2-7, with unresolved D. Trimming left V 1 base short and J 3 bases short, with 10 bases between. The germline V gene encodes CDR1 SGHVS and CDR2 FQNEAQ. There are 14 residues in the CDR3. CDR3 loop: CASSLGHRNYEQYF. CDR3 sequence (DNA): TGTGCCAGCAGCTTAGGTCACAGAAACTACGAGCAGTACTTC.

V usage is TRBV24-1 and J usage is TRBJ2-5; D may be TRBD1 (6 bases). The CDR3 runs 15 residues. CDR1 and CDR2 from the germline V gene are KGHDR and SFDVKD. Trimming shortened V by 7 bases and J by 3 bases, and 17 bases separated the two germline ends. CDR3 coding DNA: TGTGCCACCAGCTCCTTGGGGCAGGGGAAAGAGACCCAGTACTTC. It is translated as CATSSLGQGKETQYF.

This clone was counted a few times. The V gene is TRBV10-1, the J gene TRBJ1-1, with TRBD1 identical over 9 bases. The CDR3 totals 14 residues. In germline, CDR1 is WNHNN, CDR2 SYGVQD (reference sequence). The V and J ends lost 6 bases and 2 bases, in that order; junction bases with no gene match: 4. CDR3 bases: TGCGCCAGCAGAAGGGGACAGGGCAACACTGAAGCTTTCTTT. It specifies CASRRGQGNTEAFF.

The rearrangement links TRBV24-1 to TRBJ2-5, with 8 bases matching TRBD2. The CDR3 is 16 amino acids. J lost 5 bases, V lost 2 bases, and 9 bases had no gene match. The germline V gene has CDR1 KGHDR and CDR2 SFDVKD. The CDR3 DNA sequence: TGTGCCACCAGTGATTCCATCAAGCGGGAGAGGGAGACCCAGTACTTC. This translates into CATSDSIKRERETQYF.

The chain employs TRBV7-6 and TRBJ1-6; tentatively, D is TRBD1 (6 bases). The length of the CDR3 is 15 residues. V was pared by 5 bases and J by 6 bases, with 14 bases between. CDR1 SGHVS and CDR2 FNYEAQ come from the germline V gene. The CDR3 loop is CASSLQGRGNSPLHF. Here the CDR3 DNA reads TGTGCCAGCAGCCTCCAGGGGCGAGGTAATTCACCCCTCCACTTT.

The chain recombines TRBV19 with TRBJ2-2; 10 nucleotides match TRBD1. CDR1 LNHDA and CDR2 SQIVND come from the germline V gene (reference sequence). CDR3 size: 22 residues. V shed 3 bases and J 4 bases; nucleotides not matched to a gene: 23. The CDR3 region is CASSISGGSGTGARFFTGELFF. The CDR3 DNA is TGTGCCAGTAGTATCTCGGGGGGGTCCGGGACAGGGGCAAGGTTTTTCACCGGGGAGCTGTTTTTT. The full variable domain, rest sourced from reference TRBV19 and TRBJ2-2, is DGGITQSPKYLFRKEGQNVTLSCEQNLNHDAMYWYRQDPGQGLRLIYYSQIVNDFQKGDIAEGYSVSREKKESFPLTVTSAQKNPTAFYLCASSISGGSGTGARFFTGELFFGEGSRLTVL.

This chain joins TRBV6-4 and TRBJ2-1; TRBD2 matches 14 bases. This CDR3 comprises 14 residues. Losses at the gene ends were 6 bases for V and 9 bases for J; bases not matched to a gene: 4. Germline V gene sequence: CDR1 MRHNA, CDR2 SNTAGT. The CDR3 loop is CASSPGTSGSEQFF. CDR3 coding DNA: TGTGCCAGCAGCCCCGGGACTAGCGGGAGTGAGCAGTTCTTC.

This clone was seen a few times. This chain uses TRBV29-1 with TRBJ1-1; 10 nucleotides agree with TRBD1. Trimming removed 7 bases from V and 8 bases from J; junction bases left unmatched: 7. The CDR3 totals 12 residues. In germline, CDR1 is SQVTM, CDR2 ANQGSEA. In DNA form, the CDR3 reads TGCAGCGGCTGGACAGGGGGAACCGAAGCTTTCTTT. It codes for CSGWTGGTEAFF. The whole variable domain, filled in from reference TRBV29-1 and TRBJ1-1, reads SAVISQKPSRDICQRGTSLTIQCQVDSQVTMMFWYRQQPGQSLTLIATANQGSEATYESGFVIDKFPISRPNLTFSTLTVSNMSPEDSSIYLCSGWTGGTEAFFGQGTRLTVV.

V usage is TRBV6-4 and J usage is TRBJ1-2, with 8 bases lining up with TRBD1. CDR3 length: 13 residues. Looked up from germline, CDR1 is MRHNA and CDR2 is SNTAGT. The trim removed 9 bases at V and 4 bases at J, leaving 7 bases unmatched. The CDR3 loop is CARVDRGTYGYTF. The CDR3, as DNA: TGTGCCAGGGTCGACAGGGGCACCTATGGCTACACCTTC.

The chain uses TRBV9 and TRBJ2-3, with 7 positions matching TRBD2. V was pared by 4 bases and J by 4 bases, with 12 bases of the junction left unmatched. Germline CDR1 SGDLS, CDR2 YYNGEE. CDR3 length: 16 amino acids. The CDR3: CASSPLLGGGPDTQYF. CDR3 nucleotides: TGTGCCAGCAGCCCTCTTTTGGGGGGGGGACCAGATACGCAGTATTTT.

The rearrangement uses TRBV5-1 and TRBJ2-7; 11 bases line up with TRBD1. The V and J ends lost 5 bases and 6 bases, in that order; junction bases with no gene match: 13. The CDR3 has 16 amino acids. The germline V gene encodes CDR1 SGHRS and CDR2 YFSETQ. In DNA, the CDR3 is TGCGCCAGCAGTTCTCGTGACGCGGGGACAGGGGGCGAGCAGTACTTC. Translating it yields CASSSRDAGTGGEQYF. Complete variable domain (other parts from reference TRBV5-1 and TRBJ2-7): KAGVTQTPRYLIKTRGQQVTLSCSPISGHRSVSWYQQTPGQGLQFLFEYFSETQRNKGNFPGRFSGRQFSNSRSEMNVSTLELGDSALYLCASSSRDAGTGGEQYFGPGTRLTVT.

The rearrangement links TRBV7-9 to TRBJ1-1, with a possible D match to TRBD1 (5 bases). V gave up 5 bases and J gave up 3 bases, with 7 bases separating them. The CDR3 totals 12 residues. Germline CDR1 SEHNR, CDR2 FQNEAQ (reference sequence). The CDR3, as DNA: TGTGCCAGCAGCAGCAGGGACACTGAAGCTTTCTTT. It translates to CASSSRDTEAFF.

The V gene is TRBV24-1, the J gene TRBJ2-1; a weak D match, TRBD2 (5 bases). Per the germline V gene, CDR1 is KGHDR and CDR2 is SFDVKD. The ends were cut back, 1 base at V and 1 base at J, with 7 bases in the middle. This CDR3 comprises 15 residues. The CDR3, as DNA: TGTGCCACCAGTGATTTAGCGGAGTCCTACAATGAGCAGTTCTTC. Residues: CATSDLAESYNEQFF.

The V gene is TRBV11-3, the J gene TRBJ2-7; TRBD2 matches at 8 bases. V shed 4 bases and J 0 bases; nucleotides not matched to a gene: 5. CDR3 size: 15 residues. The V gene's germline CDR1 is SGHNT and CDR2 YENEEA. CDR3 sequence reads: CASSSGGGNSYEQYF. The DNA of the CDR3 is TGTGCCAGCAGCTCCGGGGGGGGGAACTCCTACGAGCAGTACTTC.

The chain recombines TRBV7-6 with TRBJ1-2; TRBD1 aligns across 7 bases. The V and J ends lost 5 bases and 0 bases, in that order; junction bases with no gene match: 9. Germline values: CDR1 SGHVS, CDR2 FNYEAQ. This CDR3 has 16 residues. The CDR3 protein is CASSPTGATTNYGYTF. CDR3 coding DNA: TGTGCCAGCAGCCCTACAGGGGCAACAACTAACTATGGCTACACCTTC.

V is TRBV3-1 (or the pseudogene TRBV3-2) and J is TRBJ2-5; 7 nucleotides agree with TRBD2. CDR3 length equals 13 residues. V lost 4 bases, J lost 1 base, and 0 bases stayed unmatched. In germline, CDR1 is LGHDT, CDR2 YNNKEL (reference sequence). The CDR3 coding sequence is TGTGCCAGCAGCCCTAGCGGCCAAGAGACCCAGTACTTC. Translated: CASSPSGQETQYF.

As regards this clone: Within the sample, other DNA sequences also encode this same CDR3. The rearrangement uses TRBV12-3 or TRBV12-4 and TRBJ1-4, with 7 bases lining up with TRBD1. Germline trimming cut 5 bases from V and 14 bases from J; bases unmatched to any gene: 8. The CDR3 spans 12 residues. CDR3 protein: CASSPGGLGLFF. The CDR3 DNA is TGTGCCAGCAGTCCAGGGGGGTTGGGGCTGTTTTTT.

This clone appeared once. The rearrangement uses TRBV7-3 and TRBJ2-7; maybe TRBD2 (7 bases). The V gene's germline CDR1 is SGHTA and CDR2 FQGTGA. Trimming pared 5 bases from V and 2 bases from J, leaving 16 bases between. This CDR3 is 15 amino acids long. This chain's CDR3 is CASSRGSGGTYEQYF. The CDR3 DNA reads TGTGCCAGCAGCCGCGGGTCGGGGGGCACCTACGAGCAGTACTTC. Full variable domain (rest looked up from reference TRBV7-3 and TRBJ2-7): GAGVSQTPSNKVTEKGKYVELRCDPISGHTALYWYRQSLGQGPEFLIYFQGTGAADDSGLPNDRFFAVRPEGSVSTLKIQRTERGDSAVYLCASSRGSGGTYEQYFGPGTRLTVT.

This clone was seen just once. The chain links TRBV6-5 to TRBJ2-7; D might be TRBD1 (5 bases). Trimming took off 1 base at V and 4 bases at J, with 8 bases between the two ends. In germline, CDR1 is MNHEY, CDR2 SVGAGI. The CDR3 length is 13 residues. CDR3 in DNA: TGTGCCAGCAGTTACTTCCCAGGGTACGAGCAGTACTTC. This encodes CASSYFPGYEQYF.

The rearrangement joins TRBV27 to TRBJ2-7, with TRBD1 matching 9 bases. V dropped 6 bases and J dropped 3; count of bases not matched to a gene: 6. Germline CDR1 and CDR2: MNHEY and SMNVEV (reference sequence). This CDR3 comprises 14 residues. CDR3 in DNA: TGTGCCAGCAGGCTCGGGACAGGGTTCTACGAGCAGTACTTC. Translating gives CASRLGTGFYEQYF.

The chain combines TRBV5-4 with TRBJ2-2, with TRBD2 identical over 12 bases. The CDR3 has 14 amino acids. The germline V gene encodes CDR1 SGHNT and CDR2 YYREEE (reference sequence). V was pared by 9 bases and J by 4 bases, with 4 bases of the junction left unmatched. This chain's CDR3 is CANRTSGITGELFF. CDR3 DNA: TGTGCCAACAGGACTAGCGGGATCACCGGGGAGCTGTTTTTT. The variable domain in full, completed from reference TRBV5-4 and TRBJ2-2, reads ETGVTQSPTHLIKTRGQQVTLRCSSQSGHNTVSWYQQALGQGPQFIFQYYREEENGRGNFPPRFSGLQFPNYSSELNVNALELDDSALYLCANRTSGITGELFFGEGSRLTVL.

The chain has TRBV19 and TRBJ1-1, with TRBD1 as a possible D gene (6 bases). Trimming left V 2 bases short and J 1 base short, with 11 bases between. The CDR3 spans 15 residues. From germline, CDR1 is LNHDA and CDR2 SQIVND (reference sequence). CDR3 coding DNA: TGTGCCAGTAGTATATCGGACAGTCAGAACACTGAAGCTTTCTTT. It yields the protein CASSISDSQNTEAFF.

The rearrangement joins TRBV30 to TRBJ2-3, with TRBD2 as a possible D gene (6 bases). The CDR3 runs to 13 residues. The V and J ends lost 4 bases and 2 bases respectively, with 10 bases between them. Germline V gene lookup returns CDR1 GTSNPN and CDR2 SVGIG (reference sequence). In DNA, the CDR3 is TGTGCCTGGAACGGAGGGGTCACAGATACGCAGTATTTT. Its protein is CAWNGGVTDTQYF.